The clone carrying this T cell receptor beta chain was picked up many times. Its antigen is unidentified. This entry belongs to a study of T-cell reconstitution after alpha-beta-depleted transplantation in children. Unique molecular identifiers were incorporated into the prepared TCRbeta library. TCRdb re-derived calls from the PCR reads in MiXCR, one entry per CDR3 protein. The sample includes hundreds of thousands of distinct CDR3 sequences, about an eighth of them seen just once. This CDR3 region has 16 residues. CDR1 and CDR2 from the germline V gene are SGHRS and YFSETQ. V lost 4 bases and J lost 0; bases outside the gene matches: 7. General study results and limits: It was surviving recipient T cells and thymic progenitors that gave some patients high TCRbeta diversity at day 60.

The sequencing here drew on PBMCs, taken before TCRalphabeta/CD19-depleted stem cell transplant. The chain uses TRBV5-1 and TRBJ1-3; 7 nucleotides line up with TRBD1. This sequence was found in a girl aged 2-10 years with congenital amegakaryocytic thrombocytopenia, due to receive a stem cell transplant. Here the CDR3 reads CASSRTGEDSGNTIYF. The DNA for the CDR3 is TGCGCCAGCAGCCGAACAGGGGAAGACTCTGGAAACACCATATATTTT.